The 24 T cell receptor beta chains reported below all come from one sample, sequenced in a study of response to subunit inactivated influenza vaccine. From the RT-PCR reads, TCRdb called clonotypes with MiXCR, one entry per CDR3 protein. Among 500,000 to 750,000 distinct CDR3 sequences, approximately 14% were seen once, and the ten largest hold approximately 10%. The sample here was PBMCs from blood, taken 11 to 12 days after vaccination. Receptor source: a man aged 45-65 years who received an inactivated influenza vaccine.

The chain is built from TRBV7-9 and TRBJ2-5; possibly TRBD2 for D (5 bases). This CDR3 region has 15 residues. Germline V gene lookup returns CDR1 SEHNR and CDR2 FQNEAQ (reference sequence). V lost 2 bases and J 2 bases, leaving 12 bases between the germline ends. The CDR3 DNA follows: TGTGCCAGCAGCTTACTCCGGGATCTACAAGAGACCCAGTACTTC. Translation gives CASSLLRDLQETQYF.

The rearrangement uses TRBV24-1 and TRBJ2-1; 9 positions agree with TRBD1. Germline assignment: CDR1 KGHDR and CDR2 SFDVKD. With V trimmed by 0 bases and J by 7 bases, 6 bases remained unmatched. The length of the CDR3 is 16 residues. The CDR3 here is CATSDLSTGGINEQFF. In DNA form, the CDR3 reads TGTGCCACCAGTGATTTGTCGACAGGGGGAATTAATGAGCAGTTCTTC.

This rearrangement joins TRBV12-3 or TRBV12-4 to TRBJ2-2; TRBD1 agrees at 10 bases. The V and J ends lost 6 bases and 6 bases, in that order; junction bases with no gene match: 4. The CDR3 is made up of 14 amino acids. CDR3 region: CASRGTGAAGELFF. The CDR3 DNA sequence: TGTGCCAGCAGGGGGACAGGGGCCGCCGGGGAGCTGTTTTTT.

This clonotype has just a few counts. The CDR3 nucleotides read TGTGCCAGCAGCAAAAATACAGGGGGGACTAATGAAAAACTGTTTTTT. Protein: CASSKNTGGTNEKLFF. The chain employs TRBV7-8 and TRBJ1-4; 8 bases align to TRBD1. Unmatched junction bases numbered 7, after V lost 5 bases and J lost 2 bases. The germline CDR1 and CDR2 sequences are SGHVS and FQNEAQ. The CDR3 consists of 16 residues.

Turning to this clonotype: A read error may account for a junction end that differs from germline. The chain combines TRBV12-3 or TRBV12-4 with TRBJ2-3; 9 positions agree with TRBD2. The CDR3 length is 14 residues. The DNA for the CDR3 is TGCGCGGGAGGGGTTTCGGTTGACACAGATACGCAGTATTTT. Its protein is CAGGVSVDTDTQYF.

The gene calls are TRBV12-3 or TRBV12-4 and TRBJ1-2; 9 bases fit TRBD1. Losses at the gene ends were 3 bases for V and 2 bases for J; bases not matched to a gene: 7. The length of the CDR3 is 16 residues. The CDR3 loop is CASSFFSDRGNYGYTF. Written as DNA, the CDR3 is TGTGCCAGCAGTTTTTTCTCAGACAGGGGGAACTATGGCTACACCTTC.

This rearrangement joins TRBV5-1 to TRBJ2-7, with a tentative D call TRBD1 (5 bases). The germline V and J ends were trimmed by 2 bases and 3 bases, with 9 bases remaining between them. Germline assignment: CDR1 SGHRS and CDR2 YFSETQ. The CDR3 sequence is 13 residues long. The CDR3 coding sequence is TGCGCCAGCAGCTTAGACAGCGACTACGAGCAGTACTTC. It encodes CASSLDSDYEQYF.

V usage is TRBV10-3 and J usage is TRBJ1-2; a weak D match, TRBD1 (5 bases). This CDR3 is 12 amino acids long. Germline CDR1 ENHRY, CDR2 SYGVKD. V lost 8 bases and J 7 bases, leaving 14 bases between the germline ends. CDR3 bases: TGTGCCATCCCTAGGTCAGGGTTTGGCTACACCTTC. Translated: CAIPRSGFGYTF.

This clonotype was counted a few times. This sequence joins TRBV28 and TRBJ2-6, with D uncertain. The CDR3 is 15 amino acids. Deletions cut 3 bases from V and 1 base from J, with 7 bases between. Germline-derived CDR1 and CDR2 are MDHEN and SYDVKM. CDR3 in amino acids: CASSFVLSGANVLTF. CDR3 coding DNA: TGTGCCAGCAGTTTTGTGTTATCTGGGGCCAACGTCCTGACTTTC. The complete variable domain, with remaining parts taken from reference TRBV28 and TRBJ2-6, reads DVKVTQSSRYLVKRTGEKVFLECVQDMDHENMFWYRQDPGLGLRLIYFSYDVKMKEKGDIPEGYSVSREKKERFSLILESASTNQTSMYLCASSFVLSGANVLTFGAGSRLTVL.

This clonotype was found once. The chain has TRBV4-3 and TRBJ2-7; D is unclear. CDR1 and CDR2 (germline): LGHNA, YSLEER. V gave up 1 base and J gave up 2 bases, with 15 bases separating them. This CDR3 has 16 amino acids. The DNA for the CDR3 is TGCGCCAGCAGCCAAGGCTTTTCGGGTGTCCCCTACGAGCAGTACTTC. Amino acids: CASSQGFSGVPYEQYF.

The J gene is TRBJ2-7, the V gene TRBV6-5; 7 bases align to TRBD1. CDR3 length: 12 amino acids. With V trimmed by 6 bases and J by 5 bases, 4 bases remained unmatched. Germline V gene sequence: CDR1 MNHEY, CDR2 SVGAGI. CDR3: CASREQGNEQYF. The CDR3 DNA reads TGTGCCAGCAGGGAACAGGGGAACGAGCAGTACTTC.

Ten or more counts support this clonotype. The chain has TRBV9 and TRBJ2-3; 7 bases line up with TRBD2. Germline CDR1 SGDLS, CDR2 YYNGEE. Germline trimming cut 0 bases from V and 4 bases from J; bases unmatched to any gene: 5. The CDR3 runs 15 residues. CDR3 protein: CASSVGEGTADTQYF. As DNA, the CDR3 is TGTGCCAGCAGCGTAGGGGAGGGCACCGCAGATACGCAGTATTTT.

This chain joins TRBV6-1 and TRBJ1-5; D uncertain. Germline V CDR1 and CDR2: MNHNS, SASEGT. The V end lost 0 bases, the J end lost 4 bases, and 4 bases lay between the germline ends. The CDR3 runs to 13 residues. The CDR3 region is CASSEALNQPQHF. The DNA for the CDR3 is TGTGCCAGCAGTGAAGCTCTAAATCAGCCCCAGCATTTT.

The J gene is TRBJ1-2, the V gene TRBV6-1, with D unclear. V lost 1 base and J lost 2, with 11 bases in between. Germline V lookup: CDR1 MNHNS, CDR2 SASEGT. This CDR3 has 15 residues. CDR3 DNA sequence: TGTGCCAGCAGTGAAGTTGCAAAGCGGAACTATGGCTACACCTTC. It specifies CASSEVAKRNYGYTF.

This clonotype has only a few counts. CDR3 DNA: TGCAGCGTTGTTCTAGCGGAAACCCCAGATACGCAGTATTTT. This codes for CSVVLAETPDTQYF. The V and J genes are TRBV29-1 and TRBJ2-3, with 7 bases identical to TRBD2. The V gene's germline CDR1 is SQVTM and CDR2 ANQGSEA. V was pared by 4 bases and J by 4 bases, with 8 bases of the junction left unmatched. This CDR3 has 14 residues.

The gene calls are TRBV15 and TRBJ2-2, with TRBD2 matching 10 bases. CDR3 length: 17 amino acids. The trim removed 0 bases at V and 7 bases at J, leaving 8 bases unmatched. The germline V gene encodes CDR1 LNHNV and CDR2 YYDKDF (reference sequence). CDR3 nucleotides: TGTGCCACCAGCAGAGATAGGACTAGCGGAGGCAGCGGGGAGCTGTTTTTT. Translated: CATSRDRTSGGSGELFF.

In this sample, this clonotype turned up a few times. The chain recombines TRBV19 with TRBJ1-2; D unresolved. V lost 5 bases, J lost 0 bases, and 16 bases lay in between. Germline V gene sequence: CDR1 LNHDA, CDR2 SQIVND (reference sequence). The CDR3 totals 16 residues. The CDR3 DNA reads as TGTGCCAGTAGTCCCCGTTTTGACCAAGCTAACTATGGCTACACCTTC. As protein: CASSPRFDQANYGYTF.

V and J are TRBV7-9 and TRBJ2-3; no clear D. The CDR3 is 14 residues long. Trimming shortened V by 2 bases and J by 6 bases, and 12 bases separated the two germline ends. CDR1 and CDR2 (germline): SEHNR, FQNEAQ (reference sequence). As DNA, the CDR3 is TGTGCCAGCAGCTTAATGGGTTGGTCGGATACGCAGTATTTT. Translated, it gives CASSLMGWSDTQYF. Looking up the rest from reference TRBV7-9 and TRBJ2-3 gives the full variable domain: DTGVSQNPRHKITKRGQNVTFRCDPISEHNRLYWYRQTLGQGPEFLTYFQNEAQLEKSRLLSDRFSAERPKGSFSTLEIQRTEQGDSAMYLCASSLMGWSDTQYFGPGTRLTVL.

This clonotype appeared a few times. V gene TRBV18 combines with J gene TRBJ2-1; 9 bases are a match to TRBD1. Trimming removed 2 bases from V and 6 bases from J; junction bases left unmatched: 5. CDR3 size: 15 residues. Germline loops: CDR1 KGHSH, CDR2 LQKENI. CDR3 nucleotides: TGTGCCAGCTCACCAGGGGACAGGGCCGGCAATGAGCAGTTCTTC. Its protein is CASSPGDRAGNEQFF.

In this sample, this clonotype turned up many times. This rearrangement joins TRBV20-1 to TRBJ2-3; 16 nucleotides match TRBD2. Germline V gene sequence: CDR1 DFQATT, CDR2 SNEGSKA (reference sequence). This CDR3 region has 18 residues. The junction had 11 bases not matched to a gene; V was cut back by 7 bases and J by 1 base. CDR3 amino acids: CSVLVGLAGGYRTDTQYF. In DNA form, the CDR3 reads TGCAGTGTGCTGGTGGGACTAGCGGGGGGGTACCGCACAGATACGCAGTATTTT.

V and J are TRBV7-9 and TRBJ2-1; D may be TRBD1 (6 bases). Trimming shortened V by 5 bases and J by 5 bases, and 19 bases separated the two germline ends. Germline V gene lookup returns CDR1 SEHNR and CDR2 FQNEAQ (reference sequence). The CDR3 totals 16 residues. CDR3 sequence: CASSPLRKTGHNEQFF. The CDR3 nucleotides are TGTGCCAGCAGCCCCCTGCGAAAGACAGGCCACAATGAGCAGTTCTTC.

This clonotype was counted a few times. V usage is TRBV10-3 and J usage is TRBJ1-4; D is perhaps TRBD1 (6 bases). V was cut by 2 bases and J by 8 bases, with 6 bases left in between. The germline V gene has CDR1 ENHRY and CDR2 SYGVKD. The CDR3 has 12 amino acids. CDR3 sequence reads: CAISERGEKLFF. The CDR3 nucleotides read TGTGCCATCAGTGAGAGGGGGGAAAAACTGTTTTTT.

The genes are TRBV6-1 and TRBJ2-2; no clear D. CDR1 MNHNS and CDR2 SASEGT come from the germline V gene. V was clipped by 6 bases and J by 0 bases, with 11 bases between them. The CDR3 extends over 15 amino acids. The CDR3 sequence is CASSAHRANTGELFF. The CDR3 nucleotides are TGTGCCAGCAGCGCACATCGGGCGAACACCGGGGAGCTGTTTTTT.

This chain connects TRBV28 to TRBJ1-4; no clear D. The CDR3 has 14 residues. The V end lost 4 bases, the J end lost 2 bases, and 8 bases lay between the germline ends. Germline V gene sequence: CDR1 MDHEN, CDR2 SYDVKM. CDR3 DNA sequence: TGTGCCAGCAGTTGGACGTTTACTAATGAAAAACTGTTTTTT. Translating gives CASSWTFTNEKLFF.